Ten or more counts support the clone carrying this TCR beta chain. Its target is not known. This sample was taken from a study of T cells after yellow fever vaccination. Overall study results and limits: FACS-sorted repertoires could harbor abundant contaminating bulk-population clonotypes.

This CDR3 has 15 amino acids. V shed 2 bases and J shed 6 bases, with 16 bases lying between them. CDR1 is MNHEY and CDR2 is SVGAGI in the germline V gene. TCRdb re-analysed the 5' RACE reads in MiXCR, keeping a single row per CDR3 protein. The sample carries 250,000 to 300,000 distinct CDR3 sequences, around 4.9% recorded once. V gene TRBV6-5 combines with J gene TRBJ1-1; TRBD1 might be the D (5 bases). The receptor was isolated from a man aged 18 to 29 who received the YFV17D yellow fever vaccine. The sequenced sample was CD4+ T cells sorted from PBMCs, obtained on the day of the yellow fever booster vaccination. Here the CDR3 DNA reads TGTGCCAGCAGTTACCGCGGGACCGCGGGCTCTGAAGCTTTCTTT. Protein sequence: CASSYRGTAGSEAFF.